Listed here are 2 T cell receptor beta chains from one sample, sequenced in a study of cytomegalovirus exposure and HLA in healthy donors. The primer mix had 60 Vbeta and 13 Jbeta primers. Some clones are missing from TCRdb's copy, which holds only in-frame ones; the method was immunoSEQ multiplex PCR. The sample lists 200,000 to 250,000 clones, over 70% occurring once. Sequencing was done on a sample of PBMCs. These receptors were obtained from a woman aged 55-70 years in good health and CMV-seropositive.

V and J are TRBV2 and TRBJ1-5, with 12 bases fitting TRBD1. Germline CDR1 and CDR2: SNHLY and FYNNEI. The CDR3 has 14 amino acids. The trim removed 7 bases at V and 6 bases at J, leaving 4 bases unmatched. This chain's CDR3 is CASKGQGAGQPQHF. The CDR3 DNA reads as TGTGCCAGCAAGGGACAGGGGGCCGGTCAGCCCCAGCATTTT. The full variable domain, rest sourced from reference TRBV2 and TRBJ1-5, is EPEVTQTPSHQVTQMGQEVILRCVPISNHLYFYWYRQILGQKVEFLVSFYNNEISEKSEIFDDQFSVERPDGSNFTLKIRSTKLEDSAMYFCASKGQGAGQPQHFGDGTRLSIL.

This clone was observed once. The CDR3, as DNA: TGTGCCAGCTCCCGGGGAGCACAGAGTCTCCCTGGCACTGAAGCTTTCTTT. It specifies CASSRGAQSLPGTEAFF. V gene TRBV18 combines with J gene TRBJ1-1; D unclear. Trimming pared 6 bases from V and 4 bases from J, leaving 24 bases between. The V gene's germline CDR1 is KGHSH and CDR2 LQKENI. The CDR3 sequence is 17 residues long.